The T cell receptor beta chain under discussion was sequenced for a study of blood T cell repertoires in COVID-19 (TCRdb year 2020). With respect to the entire study: Collaborator samples came from the United States, Italy and Spain and covered acute and convalescent phases of COVID-19. The prospective study material was composed of cDNA or gDNA derived from T cells, B-cell-depleted T cells, or PBMCs. The dataset comprised deeply sampled blood TCRbeta repertoires from subjects exposed to, actively infected with, or recovered from COVID-19. The repertoires were released in a freely available public database intended as a resource for research on the immune response to SARS-CoV-2. The samples were drawn from the first 160 participants of the ongoing ImmuneRACE study and from 950 to 1,500 subjects provided by 6 global collaborators. Sample metadata almost always included a de-identified subject ID, COVID-19 status, age in years and sex. Where available, HLA class I and class II types were taken from metadata supplied by the sample provider and were not determined by assay-based typing. Overall study results and their limits: The amount of clinical and demographic metadata varied by source and participant and was provided uncurated.

V drops 10 bases and J drops 2 bases, leaving 11 bases in between. Spanning cysteine to phenylalanine, the CDR3 consists of 13 amino acids. Just CDR3 DNA is preserved here, 39 bases in frame from base 1. CDR1 ENHRY and CDR2 SYGVKD are derived from the germline V gene. Comment on this clone: Its antigen is not yet known. Nothing much larger sits one base from this clone, and base qualities are not available.

The immunoSEQ Assay, a bias-controlled multiplex PCR, was used to amplify TCRbeta CDR3 regions from genomic DNA. The study's processing was this. Within the assay, amplification of reference gene primers was used to estimate how many nucleated cells each sample contained. To quantify the absolute abundance of each unique TCRbeta CDR3 rearrangement, sequence reads were collapsed and filtered. For each sample, productive Simpson clonality was calculated by taking the square root of Simpson's diversity index across productive rearrangements. The clones in this table, taken by TCRdb from immuneACCESS, are in-frame only. Not every clone is retained; where verified, under half of the shortfall comes from an unresolved V gene, and the cause of the rest is unknown. Clone size and the V and J calls come from that table; the DNA yielded D and trimming. The sample contains 70,000 to 90,000 clones, about 82% of them found a single time. The ten largest clones capture 8% of the sample.

Whole blood was collected in K2EDTA tubes by collaborating institutions according to the institutions' own protocols. For TCRbeta analysis, collaborator samples were shipped as frozen whole blood, as isolated PBMCs, or as DNA extracted from either sample type. The source is a man aged 50-59 years with active COVID-19. The specimen was peripheral blood. The chain employs TRBV10-3 and TRBJ1-4, with a tentative D gene TRBD1 over 5 matching bases. The CDR3 has the sequence CATARGTNEKLFF. At the DNA level, the sequence is TGTGCCACCGCCCGGGGGACTAATGAAAAACTGTTTTTT.